This T cell receptor (beta chain) comes out of a study of cytomegalovirus exposure and HLA in healthy donors. Looking at the study overall: In a previous analysis, 95 million to 130 million unique TCR beta sequences were found from some 180 million T cells. Of all 400 or so donors who were genotyped, roughly 83% belonged to the Caucasian-associated ancestry cluster.

The PCR ran on 60 Vbeta and 13 Jbeta primers. Method: immunoSEQ multiplex PCR; TCRdb's copy keeps in-frame clones and lacks some. The sample holds approximately 190,000 clones, more than 65% seen once. The germline gives CDR1 SGHVS, CDR2 FNYEAQ. The CDR3 totals 13 residues. Losses at the gene ends were 5 bases for V and 3 bases for J; bases not matched to a gene: 3. This TCR derives from a woman in her twenties or thirties in good health and CMV-seropositive. The sample consisted of PBMCs. The chain combines TRBV7-6 with TRBJ1-1, with 7 bases fitting TRBD1. CDR3: CASSQGGYTEAFF. The CDR3 nucleotides are TGTGCCAGCAGCCAAGGGGGCTACACTGAAGCTTTCTTT.